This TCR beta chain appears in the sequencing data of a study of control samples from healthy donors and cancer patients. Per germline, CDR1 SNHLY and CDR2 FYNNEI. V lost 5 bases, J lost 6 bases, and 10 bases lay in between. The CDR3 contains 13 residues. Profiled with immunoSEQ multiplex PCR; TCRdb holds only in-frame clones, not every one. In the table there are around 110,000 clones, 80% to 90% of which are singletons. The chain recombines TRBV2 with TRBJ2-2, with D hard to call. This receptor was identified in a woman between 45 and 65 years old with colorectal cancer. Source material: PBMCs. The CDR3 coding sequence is TGTGCCAGCAGTTACACCCCGGCCGGGGAGCTGTTTTTT. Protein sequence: CASSYTPAGELFF.